This TCR beta chain was obtained from a study of beta chain features in type 1 diabetes. Study background: Taken together, all samples contributed some 98 million examined sorted cells.

Isolated RNA was reverse transcribed in full, so expressed TCRB transcripts were sequenced. TCRdb's table, derived via immunoSEQ multiplex PCR, lists solely in-frame clones and lacks some. The sample records 680,000 or so clones, about a sixth being singletons. Study-wide points: The study found moderately but significantly shorter TCRB CDR3s in all four CD4+ subsets of Type 1 diabetes patients.

Germline loops: CDR1 SGHRS, CDR2 YFSETQ. Trimming at V came to 4 bases and at J to 1 base, leaving 4 bases not matched to a gene. This CDR3 contains 14 residues. To note about this clone: Its cognate antigen is unknown. At the DNA level, this CDR3 is encoded by other sequences in the same sample as well.

Sequencing was done on a sample of naive CD4+ T cells from blood. This sequence joins TRBV5-1 and TRBJ1-2; 7 bases line up with TRBD1. This receptor was identified in a man aged 18 to 29 in good health. The CDR3 DNA is TGCGCCAGCAGCCGCGACAGGGTTAACTATGGCTACACCTTC. Its translation is CASSRDRVNYGYTF.